The 26 T cell receptor beta chains in this list originate from one sample, sequenced in a study of radiation and T cells in renal cell carcinoma. Regarding time point: blood 2 weeks post-SBRT. Treatment indicated: 15 Gy SBRT to primary tumor, nephrectomy 4 weeks later. Here immunoSEQ multiplex PCR was the method, and the copy in TCRdb shows in-frame clones only, minus some. The sample has 160,000 or so clones; 87% are singletons. This specimen was blood, taken from a patient whose treatment included radiotherapy and nephrectomy. The receptors stem from a woman aged 50 to 65 with renal cell carcinoma.

The chain combines TRBV7-3 with TRBJ2-7; 9 bases fit TRBD1. V gave up 5 bases and J gave up 6 bases; unmatched junction bases: 8. Germline CDR1 SGHTA, CDR2 FQGTGA. The CDR3 extends over 14 amino acids. Written as DNA, the CDR3 is TGTGCCAGCAGCCCCGGGACAGGGCCGGCCGAGCAGTACTTC. The encoded protein is CASSPGTGPAEQYF.

This clone was counted between two and nine times. This sequence joins TRBV5-1 and TRBJ1-1; 9 nucleotides line up with TRBD1. This CDR3 is built from 13 residues. The germline gives CDR1 SGHRS, CDR2 YFSETQ. V was pared by 7 bases and J by 3 bases, with 4 bases of the junction left unmatched. The CDR3 bases are TGCGCCAGCTCCCGGACAGGGGACACTGAAGCTTTCTTT. Amino acid sequence: CASSRTGDTEAFF.

This clone was counted a few times. The chain uses TRBV6-5 and TRBJ1-4; 9 bases match TRBD1. The CDR3 has 13 amino acids. Germline V CDR1 and CDR2: MNHEY, SVGAGI. V trimming: 6 bases; J trimming: 8 bases; junction bases outside the gene matches: 4. The CDR3 protein is CASSGQGWEKLFF. For the CDR3, the DNA is TGTGCCAGCAGCGGACAGGGGTGGGAAAAACTGTTTTTT.

In the case of this clone: The junction departs from the called germline gene at one end, perhaps through a read error. The sample has other DNA sequences that encode this CDR3 too. This CDR3 reads CASSEWYEQYF. In DNA, the CDR3 is TGTGCCAGCAGTGAATGGTACGAGCAGTACTTT. This sequence joins TRBV2 and TRBJ2-7; D is ambiguous. This CDR3 contains 11 residues. In germline, CDR1 is SNHLY, CDR2 FYNNEI.

J is TRBJ1-1 and V is TRBV7-9; D ambiguous. Per the germline V gene, CDR1 is SEHNR and CDR2 is FQNEAQ (reference sequence). The CDR3 extends over 14 amino acids. Trimming took off 1 base at V and 0 bases at J, with 6 bases between the two ends. The CDR3 nucleotides are TGTGCCAGCAGCTTAGGGGTAATGAACACTGAAGCTTTCTTT. Translation: CASSLGVMNTEAFF.

CDR3: CASRQVVSTDTQYF. The CDR3 coding sequence is TGCGCCAGCAGACAGGTCGTCAGCACAGATACGCAGTATTTT. The V call is TRBV10-2, the J call TRBJ2-3, with a weak D call TRBD1 (5 bases). Trimming shortened V by 6 bases and J by 0 bases, and 10 bases separated the two germline ends. This CDR3 has 14 residues. CDR1 is WSHSY and CDR2 is SAAADI in the germline V gene.

The chain employs TRBV18 and TRBJ1-1; D remains ambiguous. CDR1 and CDR2 from the germline V gene are KGHSH and LQKENI. The CDR3 runs 14 residues. Trimming removed 0 bases at V and 5 bases at J, with 10 bases between. The CDR3 DNA is TGTGCCAGCTCACCACCGTGGGGAAGGACTGAAGCTTTCTTT. This codes for CASSPPWGRTEAFF.

The chain combines TRBV29-1 with TRBJ1-1; 9 nucleotides align to TRBD1. V was pared by 3 bases and J by 1 base, with 3 bases of the junction left unmatched. Germline CDR1 and CDR2: SQVTM and ANQGSEA. This CDR3 comprises 14 residues. The CDR3 here is CSVDGDRENTEAFF. The CDR3 DNA is TGCAGCGTTGATGGGGACAGGGAGAACACTGAAGCTTTCTTT.

The chain carries TRBV15 and TRBJ1-4; the D is unclear. The CDR3 loop spans 15 amino acids. CDR1 and CDR2 from the germline V gene are LNHNV and YYDKDF (reference sequence). V dropped 0 bases and J dropped 7 bases, with 12 bases sitting between them. For the CDR3, the DNA is TGTGCCACCAGCAGAGATCGGGTTATAGTTGAAAAACTGTTTTTT. The encoded protein is CATSRDRVIVEKLFF.

This chain connects TRBV5-4 to TRBJ2-7, with TRBD1 matching over 9 bases. This CDR3 is 13 amino acids long. The J segment lost 5 bases and the V segment lost 4 bases, leaving 4 bases of the junction unmatched. Germline CDR1 reads SGHNT; CDR2 reads YYREEE (reference sequence). The CDR3 DNA follows: TGTGCCAGCAGCCAGGACAGGGGCAACGAGCAGTACTTC. Translation: CASSQDRGNEQYF. Full variable domain (missing parts from reference TRBV5-4 and TRBJ2-7): ETGVTQSPTHLIKTRGQQVTLRCSSQSGHNTVSWYQQALGQGPQFIFQYYREEENGRGNFPPRFSGLQFPNYSSELNVNALELDDSALYLCASSQDRGNEQYFGPGTRLTVT.

This chain connects TRBV7-9 to TRBJ1-2; the match to TRBD1 covers 8 bases. CDR3 size: 15 residues. Trimming at V came to 6 bases and at J to 3 bases, leaving 9 bases not matched to a gene. CDR1 and CDR2 (germline): SEHNR, FQNEAQ (reference sequence). The CDR3 spells CASRGQVGRHYGYTF. The CDR3, as DNA: TGTGCCAGCAGGGGACAGGTTGGGAGGCACTATGGCTACACCTTC.

The gene calls are TRBV11-2 and TRBJ1-2; TRBD1 might be the D (5 bases). This CDR3 region has 14 residues. Per germline, CDR1 SGHAT and CDR2 FQNNGV. Trimming left V 0 bases short and J 4 bases short, with 9 bases between. CDR3 bases: TGTGCCAGCAGCTTAGATTCGACAGTCTATGGCTACACCTTC. This translates into CASSLDSTVYGYTF.

This clone showed up just once. J is TRBJ1-2 and V is TRBV6-5, with D uncertain. This CDR3 comprises 13 residues. Germline CDR1 and CDR2: MNHEY and SVGAGI. The V end lost 6 bases, the J end lost 2 bases, and 10 bases lay between the germline ends. The CDR3 DNA reads as TGTGCCAGCAGCCAGACACCGAACTATGGCTACACCTTC. Protein product: CASSQTPNYGYTF.

The rearrangement uses TRBV29-1 and TRBJ2-3; D is unclear. Germline lookup yields CDR1 SQVTM and CDR2 ANQGSEA. This CDR3 spans 13 amino acids. V lost 3 bases and J 2 bases, leaving 9 bases between the germline ends. The DNA for the CDR3 is TGCAGCGTTGACTTAGCTTACACAGATACGCAGTATTTT. This gives the protein CSVDLAYTDTQYF.

The V and J genes are TRBV7-2 and TRBJ2-3; D uncertain. The CDR3 is made up of 13 amino acids. V lost 5 bases and J 0 bases, leaving 6 bases between the germline ends. In germline, CDR1 is SGHTA, CDR2 FQGNSA. In nucleotides, the CDR3 is TGTGCCAGCAGCGTCCCTAGCACAGATACGCAGTATTTT. Translation: CASSVPSTDTQYF.

The gene calls are TRBV5-1 and TRBJ2-2; 9 bases are shared with TRBD1. V lost 0 bases, J lost 2 bases, and 5 bases stayed unmatched. CDR1 is SGHRS, CDR2 YFSETQ, per germline. The CDR3 loop spans 17 amino acids. The CDR3, as DNA: TGCGCCAGCAGCTTGGTGGTGACAGGGGGTAACACCGGGGAGCTGTTTTTT. Translated: CASSLVVTGGNTGELFF.

This chain uses TRBV7-2 with TRBJ1-4; D is unresolved. Between the trimmed V and J ends, which lost 5 bases and 6 bases, there was a span of 10 bases. This CDR3 is built from 13 residues. Germline V gene data show CDR1 as SGHTA and CDR2 as FQGNSA. The CDR3 nucleotides read TGTGCCAGCAGCCCCTGGTGGGATGAAAAACTGTTTTTT. Its translation is CASSPWWDEKLFF.

The J gene is TRBJ1-1, the V gene TRBV19, with 8 positions matching TRBD1. Trimming cost V 5 bases and J 5 bases; bases outside gene matches: 10. Germline V gene data show CDR1 as LNHDA and CDR2 as SQIVND (reference sequence). The CDR3 loop spans 15 amino acids. The CDR3 DNA is TGTGCCAGTAGTCTGCCCCGGACAGGGAGGACTGAAGCTTTCTTT. It specifies CASSLPRTGRTEAFF.

The rearrangement uses TRBV4-2 and TRBJ2-5, with 7 bases that match TRBD1. Germline V lookup: CDR1 LGHNA, CDR2 YNFKEQ. V was clipped by 3 bases and J by 5 bases; unmatched bases: 12. The CDR3 length is 16 residues. Here the CDR3 reads CASSHPGTEVLETQYF. DNA of the CDR3: TGTGCCAGCAGCCACCCCGGGACAGAGGTTTTGGAGACCCAGTACTTC.

Of note for this clone: Other DNA sequences in this sample translate to the same CDR3. V gene TRBV19 combines with J gene TRBJ2-5; either TRBD1 or TRBD2 may supply D (6 bases each). Trimming pared 3 bases from V and 5 bases from J, leaving 10 bases between. Germline CDR1 is LNHDA and CDR2 is SQIVND (reference sequence). This CDR3 spans 13 amino acids. Here the CDR3 reads CASSIAGGETQYF. CDR3 nucleotides: TGTGCCAGTAGTATCGCCGGGGGCGAGACCCAGTACTTC.

V usage is TRBV11-1 and J usage is TRBJ1-2; the D gene is possibly TRBD1 (5 bases). The CDR3 is 15 amino acids. Germline V gene sequence: CDR1 SGHAT, CDR2 FQDESV (reference sequence). Trimming left V 1 base short and J 6 bases short, with 15 bases between. The CDR3, as DNA: TGTGCCAGCAGCTTAGGAACCGGGCCGGGGGATGGCTACACCTTC. Residues: CASSLGTGPGDGYTF.

V is TRBV4-2 and J is TRBJ2-5; D remains unclear. Trimming pared 1 base from V and 2 bases from J, leaving 11 bases between. The germline CDR1 and CDR2 sequences are LGHNA and YNFKEQ. This CDR3 has 15 amino acids. In DNA, the CDR3 is TGTGCCAGCAGCCAAGGGATAGAGAAACAAGAGACCCAGTACTTC. Protein product: CASSQGIEKQETQYF.

V usage is TRBV5-1 and J usage is TRBJ1-1; no firm D call. Germline assignment: CDR1 SGHRS and CDR2 YFSETQ. The CDR3 length is 16 residues. V was trimmed by 4 bases and J by 0 bases, leaving 16 bases between them. The CDR3 is CASSPRLTSMNTEAFF. Written as DNA, the CDR3 is TGCGCCAGCAGCCCTCGACTCACCAGTATGAACACTGAAGCTTTCTTT.

This rearrangement joins TRBV7-9 to TRBJ1-1; D gene ambiguous. The CDR3 runs to 13 residues. V was shortened by 5 bases and J by 11 bases, with 18 bases between the two germline ends. The germline V gene encodes CDR1 SEHNR and CDR2 FQNEAQ (reference sequence). CDR3 coding DNA: TGTGCCAGCAGCCCACTTGTGAGTGTGTGGGCTTTCTTT. Residues: CASSPLVSVWAFF.

The chain employs TRBV19 and TRBJ1-1; 8 nucleotides agree with TRBD1. Germline CDR1 reads LNHDA; CDR2 reads SQIVND (reference sequence). CDR3 length: 16 residues. V lost 4 bases to trimming and J lost 0 bases; unmatched junction nucleotides: 7. The CDR3 DNA reads TGTGCCAGTAGTACCGGGACAGGAGGTTTGAACACTGAAGCTTTCTTT. Translated, it gives CASSTGTGGLNTEAFF.

In the case of this clone: The sample has other DNA sequences that encode this CDR3 too. The V and J genes are TRBV7-2 and TRBJ2-3, with 9 bases that match TRBD2. With V trimmed by 5 bases and J by 1 base, 4 bases remained unmatched. Germline V gene lookup returns CDR1 SGHTA and CDR2 FQGNSA. This CDR3 has 15 amino acids. CDR3 nucleotides: TGTGCCAGCAGCCCCCGACTAGCGGGCACAGATACGCAGTATTTT. Residues: CASSPRLAGTDTQYF.